A single sample is the source of the 28 T cell receptor beta chains below, sequenced in a study of T cell changes during pregnancy in multiple sclerosis. Sequenced by immunoSEQ multiplex PCR; TCRdb stores in-frame clones only, minus some. This table holds approximately 60,000 clones, 80% to 95% found once. Source: peripheral blood, taken after pregnancy. These receptors originate from a female donor in good health, enrolled as a control in a pregnancy study.

V gene TRBV2 combines with J gene TRBJ1-4, with 9 bases identical to TRBD1. The CDR3 spans 15 residues. With 7 bases clipped from V and 4 bases from J, the junction kept 7 bases outside the gene matches. Germline CDR1 is SNHLY and CDR2 is FYNNEI. CDR3 region: CASTRTGGGNEKLFF. DNA for the CDR3: TGTGCCAGCACTAGAACAGGGGGCGGTAATGAAAAACTGTTTTTT.

This clone occurred once. The rearrangement links TRBV7-8 to TRBJ1-2; no reliable D call. The CDR3 covers 14 residues. The ends were cut back, 2 bases at V and 7 bases at J, with 14 bases in the middle. Germline V gives CDR1 SGHVS, CDR2 FQNEAQ. CDR3 loop: CASSLLGRRGGYTF. The CDR3 DNA follows: TGTGCCAGCAGCTTACTTGGGCGGCGGGGTGGCTACACCTTC.

In nucleotides, the CDR3 is TGTGCCAGCAGCCCCGGGACAAGGAGCTCCTACGAGCAGTACTTC. Translation: CASSPGTRSSYEQYF. The genes are TRBV5-4 and TRBJ2-7; TRBD1 might be the D (6 bases). This CDR3 region has 15 residues. Germline V gives CDR1 SGHNT, CDR2 YYREEE (reference sequence). The V end lost 4 bases, the J end lost 0 bases, and 14 bases lay between the germline ends.

This chain uses TRBV5-6 with TRBJ2-7, with D possibly TRBD1 on 5 matching bases. The CDR3 extends over 12 amino acids. Germline CDR1 is SGHDT and CDR2 is YYEEEE. V dropped 7 bases and J dropped 6 bases, with 14 bases sitting between them. CDR3 DNA sequence: TGTGCCAGCCGCGGACCAGGGCCCGAGCAGTACTTC. Translated, it gives CASRGPGPEQYF. The variable domain in full, with the rest retrieved from reference TRBV5-6 and TRBJ2-7, is DAGVTQSPTHLIKTRGQQVTLRCSPKSGHDTVSWYQQALGQGPQFIFQYYEEEERQRGNFPDRFSGHQFPNYSSELNVNALLLGDSALYLCASRGPGPEQYFGPGTRLTVT.

This clone appeared once. The V call is TRBV19, the J call TRBJ2-1, with D possibly matching TRBD1 (6 bases). Trimming took off 0 bases at V and 1 base at J, with 7 bases between the two ends. This CDR3 is 15 amino acids long. Looked up from germline, CDR1 is LNHDA and CDR2 is SQIVND (reference sequence). DNA for the CDR3: TGTGCCAGTAGTATAGACAGGGGTTCCTACAATGAGCAGTTCTTC. It translates to CASSIDRGSYNEQFF.

The chain combines TRBV4-2 with TRBJ2-7, with 12 bases matching TRBD2. Germline-derived CDR1 and CDR2 are LGHNA and YNFKEQ. Losses at the gene ends were 0 bases for V and 6 bases for J; bases not matched to a gene: 3. The CDR3 extends over 15 amino acids. This CDR3 is CASSQELLAGGEQYF. The CDR3 DNA sequence: TGTGCCAGCAGCCAAGAACTACTAGCGGGAGGCGAGCAGTACTTC.

The chain uses TRBV9 and TRBJ2-1, with TRBD2 matching over 12 bases. The junction had 9 bases not matched to a gene; V was cut back by 0 bases and J by 8 bases. The CDR3 loop spans 17 amino acids. From germline, CDR1 is SGDLS and CDR2 YYNGEE. In DNA, the CDR3 is TGTGCCAGCAGCGTAGGACTAGCGGGGGCCGGGAGGTATGAGCAGTTCTTC. This codes for CASSVGLAGAGRYEQFF.

The chain joins TRBV19 to TRBJ2-5; D gene uncertain. This CDR3 spans 16 amino acids. Germline lookup yields CDR1 LNHDA and CDR2 SQIVND (reference sequence). Deletions cut 2 bases from V and 2 bases from J, with 15 bases between. This chain's CDR3 is CASSISTFLDQETQYF. In nucleotides, the CDR3 is TGTGCCAGTAGTATATCTACCTTTTTAGATCAAGAGACCCAGTACTTC.

CDR3 sequence: CASSLTGLAGGADTQYF. The CDR3 region has the DNA TGTGCCAGCAGCTTAACGGGACTAGCGGGAGGGGCAGATACGCAGTATTTT. The rearrangement links TRBV7-3 to TRBJ2-3; TRBD2 aligns across 16 bases. With V trimmed by 0 bases and J by 4 bases, 1 base remained unmatched. The CDR3 has 17 amino acids. Germline CDR1 and CDR2: SGHTA and FQGTGA.

The chain links TRBV19 to TRBJ2-7; 7 nucleotides agree with TRBD1. Germline V gene data show CDR1 as LNHDA and CDR2 as SQIVND (reference sequence). V trimming: 3 bases; J trimming: 2 bases; junction bases outside the gene matches: 7. The CDR3 is made up of 15 amino acids. The CDR3 coding sequence is TGTGCCAGTAGTATCGGACAGGTCTCAACCTACGAGCAGTACTTC. Encoded protein: CASSIGQVSTYEQYF.

CDR3 region: CASSSVSGRAIKRDTQYF. The CDR3, as DNA: TGTGCCAGCAGTTCTGTCAGCGGGAGGGCCATAAAGAGAGATACGCAGTATTTT. The V and J genes are TRBV28 and TRBJ2-3, with 10 bases lining up with TRBD2. The germline V gene has CDR1 MDHEN and CDR2 SYDVKM. This CDR3 region has 18 residues. V was clipped by 4 bases and J by 5 bases; unmatched bases: 15.

V gene TRBV28 combines with J gene TRBJ1-1; the D is unclear. CDR1 and CDR2 (germline): MDHEN, SYDVKM. The CDR3 sequence is 16 residues long. Trimming left V 1 base short and J 1 base short, with 13 bases between. The CDR3 bases are TGTGCCAGCAGTTTATCGGCAGGCGCTGGGAACACTGAAGCTTTCTTT. This translates into CASSLSAGAGNTEAFF.

The chain couples TRBV28 to TRBJ1-3; the match to TRBD1 covers 8 bases. The CDR3 covers 16 residues. Germline V gene data show CDR1 as MDHEN and CDR2 as SYDVKM. J gave up 0 bases and V 1 base, and 2 bases lay outside the gene matches. CDR3 DNA: TGTGCCAGCAGTTTATCCGGACAGGGCTCTGGAAACACCATATATTTT. Amino acids: CASSLSGQGSGNTIYF.

V usage is TRBV27 and J usage is TRBJ2-1; 13 nucleotides agree with TRBD2. CDR1 and CDR2 (germline): MNHEY, SMNVEV (reference sequence). This CDR3 is 14 amino acids long. V gave up 7 bases and J gave up 8 bases; unmatched junction bases: 5. The CDR3 region has the DNA TGTGCCAGCAAGAGGACTAGCGGGAGTTATGAGCAGTTCTTC. Protein product: CASKRTSGSYEQFF.

This rearrangement joins TRBV19 to TRBJ2-5, with TRBD1 as a possible D gene (6 bases). CDR1 and CDR2 (germline): LNHDA, SQIVND (reference sequence). V was pared by 3 bases and J by 6 bases, with 17 bases between. This CDR3 region has 15 residues. CDR3 DNA sequence: TGTGCCAGTAGTATGAAACAGGGAGACCGCCAGACCCAGTACTTC. It translates to CASSMKQGDRQTQYF.

The J gene is TRBJ2-3, the V gene TRBV11-3; TRBD2 aligns across 14 bases. The ends lost 4 bases at V and 3 bases at J; junction bases unmatched: 3. The CDR3 is 16 residues long. Germline V gives CDR1 SGHNT, CDR2 YENEEA. The CDR3 loop reads CASSSGTSGRTDTQYF. CDR3 sequence (DNA): TGTGCCAGCAGCTCGGGGACTAGCGGGAGAACAGATACGCAGTATTTT.

J is TRBJ1-2 and V is TRBV6-1; 8 bases map to TRBD1. V dropped 6 bases and J dropped 6; count of bases not matched to a gene: 6. The CDR3 has 13 amino acids. Per germline, CDR1 MNHNS and CDR2 SASEGT. DNA for the CDR3: TGTGCCAGCAGCTTCACAGGGGGGCATGGCTACACCTTC. The encoded protein is CASSFTGGHGYTF.

This clone was seen just once. This rearrangement joins TRBV12-5 to TRBJ1-5, with D tentatively TRBD1 (5 bases). The CDR3 spans 15 residues. Per the germline V gene, CDR1 is LGHNT and CDR2 is FRNRAP. V dropped 6 bases and J dropped 0 bases, with 12 bases sitting between them. This CDR3 is CASGPQGYSNQPQHF. CDR3 nucleotide sequence: TGTGCTAGTGGACCTCAGGGATATAGCAATCAGCCCCAGCATTTT. Using reference TRBV12-5 and TRBJ1-5 for the parts outside the CDR3, the full variable domain is DARVTQTPRHKVTEMGQEVTMRCQPILGHNTVFWYRQTMMQGLELLAYFRNRAPLDDSGMPKDRFSAEMPDATLATLKIQPSEPRDSAVYFCASGPQGYSNQPQHFGDGTRLSIL.

V and J are TRBV19 and TRBJ1-2, with D possibly matching TRBD1 (6 bases). The V gene's germline CDR1 is LNHDA and CDR2 SQIVND (reference sequence). The V end was cut by 2 bases, the J end by 1 base, with 17 bases between. This CDR3 contains 17 residues. CDR3 in amino acids: CASSITQGAGGNYGYTF. The CDR3, as DNA: TGTGCCAGTAGTATAACACAGGGTGCAGGAGGTAACTATGGCTACACCTTC.

This rearrangement joins TRBV5-6 to TRBJ1-2; TRBD1 might be the D (6 bases). Per the germline V gene, CDR1 is SGHDT and CDR2 is YYEEEE. Trimming took off 5 bases at V and 2 bases at J, with 22 bases between the two ends. The CDR3 totals 17 residues. The CDR3 sequence is CASSAGAGAGRNYGYTF. DNA for the CDR3: TGTGCCAGCAGTGCTGGGGCAGGGGCGGGCCGCAACTATGGCTACACCTTC. The whole variable domain, remainder taken from reference TRBV5-6 and TRBJ1-2, is DAGVTQSPTHLIKTRGQQVTLRCSPKSGHDTVSWYQQALGQGPQFIFQYYEEEERQRGNFPDRFSGHQFPNYSSELNVNALLLGDSALYLCASSAGAGAGRNYGYTFGSGTRLTVV.

The chain joins TRBV6-5 to TRBJ1-1; a weak D match, TRBD1 (5 bases). This CDR3 comprises 13 residues. Germline V gene data show CDR1 as MNHEY and CDR2 as SVGAGI. Trimming took 6 bases from V and 3 from J, leaving 11 bases between them. CDR3 sequence: CASSKGQYTEAFF. In DNA form, the CDR3 reads TGTGCCAGCAGCAAGGGGCAGTACACTGAAGCTTTCTTT.

This clone was found a few times. The chain carries TRBV6-1 and TRBJ2-3; D is uncertain. V was clipped by 7 bases and J by 1 base, with 12 bases between them. CDR1 MNHNS and CDR2 SASEGT come from the germline V gene. The CDR3 runs to 14 residues. The CDR3 DNA is TGTGCCAGCACCGGCGGATTTGGCACAGATACGCAGTATTTT. It is translated as CASTGGFGTDTQYF.

The genes are TRBV7-2 and TRBJ1-1, with D possibly TRBD1 on 5 matching bases. The CDR3 runs to 14 residues. Germline V gives CDR1 SGHTA, CDR2 FQGNSA. Trimming left V 8 bases short and J 3 bases short, with 16 bases between. Here the CDR3 DNA reads TGTGCCAGCCGTCCGGGTGCAGGGTACACTGAAGCTTTCTTT. Residues: CASRPGAGYTEAFF. Full variable domain (outside the CDR3, taken from reference TRBV7-2 and TRBJ1-1): GAGVSQSPSNKVTEKGKDVELRCDPISGHTALYWYRQSLGQGLEFLIYFQGNSAPDKSGLPSDRFSAERTGGSVSTLTIQRTQQEDSAVYLCASRPGAGYTEAFFGQGTRLTVV.

The chain employs TRBV5-1 and TRBJ1-5, with D unclear. Trimming stripped 0 bases from V and 0 bases from J, with 19 bases between. This CDR3 is 19 amino acids long. Per germline, CDR1 SGHRS and CDR2 YFSETQ. In nucleotides, the CDR3 is TGCGCCAGCAGCTTGGAGACGGGTCTTAAGCATTATAGCAATCAGCCCCAGCATTTT. Translating gives CASSLETGLKHYSNQPQHF.

This sequence joins TRBV5-1 and TRBJ1-2, with 8 bases lining up with TRBD1. CDR3 length equals 14 residues. Looked up from germline, CDR1 is SGHRS and CDR2 is YFSETQ. J gave up 1 base and V 3 bases, and 2 bases lay outside the gene matches. CDR3 nucleotides: TGCGCCAGCAGCTCGGGACAGGTTAACTATGGCTACACCTTC. It yields the protein CASSSGQVNYGYTF.

The V gene is TRBV6-5, the J gene TRBJ2-2, with D possibly being TRBD2 (7 bases). Germline V lookup: CDR1 MNHEY, CDR2 SVGAGI. The CDR3 has 15 residues. The V and J ends lost 6 bases and 6 bases respectively, with 17 bases between them. The CDR3 DNA reads TGTGCCAGCAGAATCCTAGCGGAGGGGGCCGGGGAGCTGTTTTTT. This gives the protein CASRILAEGAGELFF.

The chain links TRBV5-1 to TRBJ1-1; 7 nucleotides line up with TRBD1. There are 14 residues in the CDR3. Germline trimming cut 4 bases from V and 6 bases from J; bases unmatched to any gene: 9. Per the germline V gene, CDR1 is SGHRS and CDR2 is YFSETQ. The CDR3 here is CASSAEQGLAEAFF. CDR3 bases: TGCGCCAGCAGCGCTGAACAGGGGTTGGCTGAAGCTTTCTTT.

V usage is TRBV6-5 and J usage is TRBJ2-7, with 8 bases identical to TRBD1. Losses at the gene ends were 0 bases for V and 2 bases for J; bases not matched to a gene: 6. The germline V gene encodes CDR1 MNHEY and CDR2 SVGAGI. The CDR3 spans 16 residues. CDR3 sequence reads: CASSYSSGGFPYEQYF. The CDR3 region has the DNA TGTGCCAGCAGTTACTCATCAGGGGGCTTTCCCTACGAGCAGTACTTC.